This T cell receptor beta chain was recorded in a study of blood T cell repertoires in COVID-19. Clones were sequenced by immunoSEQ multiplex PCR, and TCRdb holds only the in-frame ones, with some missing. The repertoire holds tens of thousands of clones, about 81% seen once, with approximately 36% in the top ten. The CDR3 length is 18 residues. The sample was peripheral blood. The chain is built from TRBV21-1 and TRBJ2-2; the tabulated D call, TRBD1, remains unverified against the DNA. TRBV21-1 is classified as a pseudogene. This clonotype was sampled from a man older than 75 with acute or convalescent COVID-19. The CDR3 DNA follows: TGTGCCAGCAGCCCACAAAACTCCGGGACAGGGGACCCCGGGGAGCTGTTTTTT. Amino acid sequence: CASSPQNSGTGDPGELFF.